Below are 12 T cell receptor beta chains sequenced from a single sample in a study of CXCR3-negative and CXCR3-positive naive CD8 T cells. Overall study findings and caveats: Naive cells that were CXCR3-positive had more hydrophobic TRB CDR3s (compared with CXCR3-negative naive cells).

Antigens for these TCRs are unknown. Libraries of TRB cDNA were made by 5' RACE and carried UMIs. TCRdb reprocessed the 5' RACE reads, with one entry per CDR3 protein and no DNA. This sample contains tens of thousands of distinct CDR3 sequences. Sequences were obtained from naive CXCR3+ CD8+ T cells from blood. Subset noted: CD45RO-CCR7+CD27+CD95- naive CD8+ T cells expressing CXCR3 (TNR3+). These TCRs come from a human donor in good health. Some clones in this sample may be carry-over from other donors' samples.

The chain is built from TRBV7-9 and TRBJ2-2. The germline gives CDR1 SEHNR, CDR2 FQNEAQ (reference sequence). The CDR3 totals 12 residues. The CDR3: CASLVLPAELFF.

This chain links TRBV12-5 with TRBJ2-1; lacking DNA, the TRBD1 call made by TCRdb goes unchecked. Looked up from germline, CDR1 is LGHNT and CDR2 is FRNRAP. The CDR3 is 17 amino acids. This CDR3 is CASGPPQITWGNNEQFF.

This chain joins TRBV6-2 or TRBV6-3 and TRBJ2-2. Germline assignment: CDR1 MNHEY and CDR2 SVGEGT. There are 14 residues in the CDR3. CDR3 loop: CASSYGFGTGELFF.

V and J are TRBV5-1 and TRBJ2-3. CDR3 length: 15 residues. In germline, CDR1 is SGHRS, CDR2 YFSETQ. CDR3 sequence: CASSLVGELTDTQYF.

V is TRBV5-4 and J is TRBJ2-7. The length of the CDR3 is 12 residues. Germline-derived CDR1 and CDR2 are SGHNT and YYREEE (reference sequence). CDR3 sequence reads: CASSSGFNEQYF.

V and J are TRBV24-1 and TRBJ2-7; the D call of TRBD1 rests on TCRdb alone, since no DNA is present to check it. Germline CDR1 is KGHDR and CDR2 is SFDVKD. CDR3 length equals 14 residues. Here the CDR3 reads CATSNGQGGDEQYF.

The rearrangement links TRBV7-9 to TRBJ2-4; absent DNA, TCRdb's TRBD1 call cannot be checked. CDR1 SEHNR and CDR2 FQNEAQ come from the germline V gene (reference sequence). This CDR3 spans 14 amino acids. This chain's CDR3 is CASSPPGAKNIQYF.

The genes are TRBV28 and TRBJ2-1; TCRdb picks TRBD1, but there is no DNA to check that call. The CDR3 length is 15 residues. Germline V CDR1 and CDR2: MDHEN, SYDVKM. This CDR3 is CASSFDREDWNEQFF.

This chain connects TRBV5-1 to TRBJ2-5. The CDR3 is 13 residues long. Germline V CDR1 and CDR2: SGHRS, YFSETQ. The CDR3 sequence is CASGFWGQETQYF.

This rearrangement joins TRBV6-4 to TRBJ2-1; TCRdb selects TRBD1, and the lack of DNA leaves this call unchecked. Germline CDR1 and CDR2: MRHNA and SNTAGT. The CDR3 sequence is 13 residues long. CDR3 loop: CASSGDGGNEQFF.

V gene TRBV3-1 combines with J gene TRBJ2-7; with no DNA, the TCRdb D assignment of TRBD2 cannot be verified. Germline values: CDR1 LGHDT, CDR2 YNNKEL (reference sequence). The CDR3 is made up of 16 amino acids. The CDR3 sequence is CASSHRGRAAPYEQYF.

This chain uses TRBV9 with TRBJ2-7. Germline-derived CDR1 and CDR2 are SGDLS and YYNGEE. The CDR3 totals 13 residues. CDR3 amino acids: CASSVKPTYEQYF.